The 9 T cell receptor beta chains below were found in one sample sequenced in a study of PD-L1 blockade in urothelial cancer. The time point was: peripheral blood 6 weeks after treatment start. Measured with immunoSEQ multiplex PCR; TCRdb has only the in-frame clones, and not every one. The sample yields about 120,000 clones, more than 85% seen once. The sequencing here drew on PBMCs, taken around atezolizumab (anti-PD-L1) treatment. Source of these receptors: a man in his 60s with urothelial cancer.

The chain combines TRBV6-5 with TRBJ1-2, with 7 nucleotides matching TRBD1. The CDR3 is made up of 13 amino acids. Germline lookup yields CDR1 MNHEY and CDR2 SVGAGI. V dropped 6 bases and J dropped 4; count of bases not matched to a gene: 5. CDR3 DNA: TGTGCCAGCAGCATCGACAGGGCCTATGGCTACACCTTC. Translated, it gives CASSIDRAYGYTF.

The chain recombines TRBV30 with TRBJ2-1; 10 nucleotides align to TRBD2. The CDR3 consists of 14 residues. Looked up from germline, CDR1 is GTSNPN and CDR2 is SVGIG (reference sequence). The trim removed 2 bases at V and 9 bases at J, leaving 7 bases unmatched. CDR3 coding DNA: TGTGCCTGGAGTCCTGGGGCTAGCGGGGGTGAGCAGTTCTTC. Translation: CAWSPGASGGEQFF.

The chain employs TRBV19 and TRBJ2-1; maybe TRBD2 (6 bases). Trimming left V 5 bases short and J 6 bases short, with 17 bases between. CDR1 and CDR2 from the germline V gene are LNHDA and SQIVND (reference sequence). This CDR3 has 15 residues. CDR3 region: CASSAGGTTSNEQFF. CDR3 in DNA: TGTGCCAGTAGTGCCGGGGGTACTACGAGCAATGAGCAGTTCTTC.

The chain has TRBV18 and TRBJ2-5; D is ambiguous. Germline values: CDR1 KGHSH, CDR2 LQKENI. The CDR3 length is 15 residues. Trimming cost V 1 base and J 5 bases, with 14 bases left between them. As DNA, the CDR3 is TGTGCCAGCTCACCACAGTATAATAGTTTGGAGACCCAGTACTTC. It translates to CASSPQYNSLETQYF.

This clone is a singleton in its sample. CDR3 residues: CASSTSSGAKETQYF. CDR3 DNA: TGTGCCAGCAGCACCTCGAGCGGGGCCAAGGAGACCCAGTACTTC. This chain connects TRBV5-4 to TRBJ2-5, with 7 bases matching TRBD2. Germline V lookup: CDR1 SGHNT, CDR2 YYREEE (reference sequence). The CDR3 sequence is 15 residues long. V trimming: 4 bases; J trimming: 5 bases; junction bases outside the gene matches: 11.

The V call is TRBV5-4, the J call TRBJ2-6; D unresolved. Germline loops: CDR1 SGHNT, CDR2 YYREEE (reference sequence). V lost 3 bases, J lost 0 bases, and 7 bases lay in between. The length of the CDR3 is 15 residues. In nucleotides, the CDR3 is TGTGCCAGCAGCTCCGGTTACTCTGGGGCCAACGTCCTGACTTTC. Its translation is CASSSGYSGANVLTF. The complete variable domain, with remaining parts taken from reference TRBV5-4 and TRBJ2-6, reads ETGVTQSPTHLIKTRGQQVTLRCSSQSGHNTVSWYQQALGQGPQFIFQYYREEENGRGNFPPRFSGLQFPNYSSELNVNALELDDSALYLCASSSGYSGANVLTFGAGSRLTVL.

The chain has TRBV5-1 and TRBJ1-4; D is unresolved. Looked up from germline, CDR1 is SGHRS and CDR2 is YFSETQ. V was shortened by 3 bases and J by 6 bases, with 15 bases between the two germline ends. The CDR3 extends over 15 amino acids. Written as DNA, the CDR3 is TGCGCCAGCAGCTGGGCGGAGGGTTTATATGAAAAACTGTTTTTT. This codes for CASSWAEGLYEKLFF. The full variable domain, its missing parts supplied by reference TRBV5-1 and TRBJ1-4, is KAGVTQTPRYLIKTRGQQVTLSCSPISGHRSVSWYQQTPGQGLQFLFEYFSETQRNKGNFPGRFSGRQFSNSRSEMNVSTLELGDSALYLCASSWAEGLYEKLFFGSGTQLSVL.

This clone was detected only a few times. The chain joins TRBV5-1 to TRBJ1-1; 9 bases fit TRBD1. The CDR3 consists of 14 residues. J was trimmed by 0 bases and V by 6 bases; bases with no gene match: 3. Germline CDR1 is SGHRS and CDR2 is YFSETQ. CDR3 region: CASTTGGLNTEAFF. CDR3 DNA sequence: TGCGCCAGCACGACAGGGGGATTGAACACTGAAGCTTTCTTT.

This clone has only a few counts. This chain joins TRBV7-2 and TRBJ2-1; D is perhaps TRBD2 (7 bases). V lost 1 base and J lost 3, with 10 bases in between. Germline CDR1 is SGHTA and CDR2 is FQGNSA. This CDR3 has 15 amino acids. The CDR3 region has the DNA TGTGCCAGCAGCTTAGTGCGGGGGCTCTACAATGAGCAGTTCTTC. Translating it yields CASSLVRGLYNEQFF.